The 28 T cell receptor beta chains listed next were all sequenced from one sample in a study of response to subunit inactivated influenza vaccine. TCRdb used MiXCR to reprocess the RT-PCR reads, holding one entry per CDR3 protein. This table has approximately 290,000 distinct CDR3 sequences, roughly 22% appearing once. This specimen consisted of PBMCs from blood, obtained roughly 20 months after vaccination. The receptors here all came from a man in his fifties or sixties who received an inactivated influenza vaccine.

This clonotype was seen a few times. The chain recombines TRBV3-1 with TRBJ1-2; D is unclear. In germline, CDR1 is LGHDT, CDR2 YNNKEL (reference sequence). This CDR3 comprises 13 residues. Trimming took off 4 bases at V and 6 bases at J, with 12 bases between the two ends. The DNA for the CDR3 is TGTGCCAGCAGCCCTTTTGAGCAAAATGGCTACACCTTC. Amino acids: CASSPFEQNGYTF.

The rearrangement uses TRBV18 and TRBJ2-1, with D possibly TRBD1 on 6 matching bases. CDR3 length: 16 residues. Deletions cut 1 base from V and 7 bases from J, with 17 bases between. The V gene's germline CDR1 is KGHSH and CDR2 LQKENI. The CDR3 spells CASSPRKDRRWNEQFF. As DNA, the CDR3 is TGTGCCAGCTCACCACGAAAGGACAGAAGATGGAATGAGCAGTTCTTC.

This clonotype showed up just a few times. This sequence joins TRBV4-1 and TRBJ2-2; D unclear. The CDR3 sequence is 17 residues long. The germline CDR1 and CDR2 sequences are MGHRA and YSYEKL. The ends were cut back, 0 bases at V and 4 bases at J, with 15 bases in the middle. DNA for the CDR3: TGCGCCAGCAGCCAAGACGGGTGGCTAGTCGGCACCGGGGAGCTGTTTTTT. Its protein product is CASSQDGWLVGTGELFF.

J is TRBJ2-3 and V is TRBV12-3 or TRBV12-4; weak D call: TRBD1 (5 bases). The CDR3 has 16 amino acids. Trimming removed 6 bases from V and 1 base from J, with 17 bases in between. The CDR3 is CASRPTDLTGTDTQYF. Here the CDR3 DNA reads TGTGCCAGCAGGCCGACAGACCTAACAGGCACAGATACGCAGTATTTT.

This rearrangement joins TRBV10-3 to TRBJ2-7; TRBD2 aligns across 11 bases. The CDR3 covers 15 residues. The V gene end was trimmed by 6 bases and the J gene end by 3 bases; junction bases not matched to a gene: 7. Per germline, CDR1 ENHRY and CDR2 SYGVKD. CDR3 coding DNA: TGTGCCATCAGCCTCGGGACTAGCGGACACTACGAGCAGTACTTC. Translated: CAISLGTSGHYEQYF.

V usage is TRBV5-1 and J usage is TRBJ2-1; D gene unclear. Per germline, CDR1 SGHRS and CDR2 YFSETQ. The CDR3 covers 12 residues. With 1 base removed from V and 15 bases from J, the gap between germline ends came to 14 bases. CDR3 nucleotide sequence: TGCGCCAGCAGCTTGAAGGTCGGTCCTCGGTTCTTC. The encoded protein is CASSLKVGPRFF.

The rearrangement joins TRBV12-3 or TRBV12-4 to TRBJ1-5; D possibly corresponds to TRBD1 (5 bases). The CDR3 loop spans 14 amino acids. Trimming shortened V by 2 bases and J by 7 bases, and 12 bases separated the two germline ends. As DNA, the CDR3 is TGTGCCAGCAGTTTATATCCGAGGGGACAGCCCCAGCATTTT. The encoded protein is CASSLYPRGQPQHF.

This clonotype appeared a few times. The J gene is TRBJ1-2, the V gene TRBV4-1; no reliable D call. This CDR3 is built from 14 residues. The V gene's germline CDR1 is MGHRA and CDR2 YSYEKL. V was shortened by 0 bases and J by 14 bases, with 19 bases between the two germline ends. CDR3 bases: TGCGCCAGCAGCCAAGATTCGCTGAAGACGACTTCTACCTTC. This gives the protein CASSQDSLKTTSTF.

The table lists this clonotype with a few counts. The chain carries TRBV28 and TRBJ1-5; weak D call: TRBD1 (6 bases). From germline, CDR1 is MDHEN and CDR2 SYDVKM. CDR3 length: 13 residues. Trimming removed 8 bases at V and 3 bases at J, with 11 bases between. The CDR3 coding sequence is TGTGCCAGCCTTCGGGACATCAATCAGCCCCAGCATTTT. It translates to CASLRDINQPQHF.

V usage is TRBV6-2 or TRBV6-3 and J usage is TRBJ2-7; weak D call: TRBD2 (7 bases). V was pared by 7 bases and J by 4 bases, with 14 bases between. Germline values: CDR1 MNHEY, CDR2 SVGEGT. This CDR3 region has 13 residues. This chain's CDR3 is CASTRGASYEQYF. The CDR3 nucleotides are TGTGCCAGCACCCGGGGGGCCTCATACGAGCAGTACTTC.

This clonotype has just a few counts. A read error may account for a junction end that differs from germline. The CDR3 spells CASSLAGTYNEQFF. DNA for the CDR3: TGTGCCAGCAGTCTAGCGGGGACCTACAATGAGCAGTTCTTC. The chain uses TRBV12-3 or TRBV12-4 and TRBJ2-1; 9 bases line up with TRBD2. The CDR3 has 14 residues.

This clonotype was seen a handful of times. The chain employs TRBV19 and TRBJ1-6, with D unresolved. This CDR3 is 14 amino acids long. V shed 4 bases and J shed 9 bases, with 13 bases lying between them. The germline V gene has CDR1 LNHDA and CDR2 SQIVND (reference sequence). The CDR3 protein is CASSTGQRASPLHF. DNA for the CDR3: TGTGCCAGTAGTACTGGGCAACGAGCTTCACCCCTCCACTTT.

The chain employs TRBV6-2 or TRBV6-3 and TRBJ2-7, with no clear D. The germline V gene encodes CDR1 MNHEY and CDR2 SVGEGT. With 1 base removed from V and 5 bases from J, the gap between germline ends came to 3 bases. The CDR3 is made up of 11 amino acids. CDR3 in DNA: TGTGCCAGCAGTTACTTTAACGAGCAGTACTTC. Translated, it gives CASSYFNEQYF.

In this sample, this clonotype turned up many times. In DNA, the CDR3 is TGTGCCAGCAGCGGGACAGCTAACACTGAAGCTTTCTTT. Its translation is CASSGTANTEAFF. V gene TRBV3-1 combines with J gene TRBJ1-1; 7 nucleotides agree with TRBD1. Trimming removed 5 bases from V and 2 bases from J; junction bases left unmatched: 2. CDR3 size: 13 residues. The V gene's germline CDR1 is LGHDT and CDR2 YNNKEL (reference sequence).

This clonotype has a handful of counts. The chain employs TRBV11-1 and TRBJ2-1; 9 positions agree with TRBD1. V trimming: 2 bases; J trimming: 5 bases; junction bases outside the gene matches: 16. Germline lookup yields CDR1 SGHAT and CDR2 FQDESV (reference sequence). CDR3 length: 19 amino acids. DNA for the CDR3: TGTGCCAGCAGCTTAAATTACGTACGGTGGGGACAGGGAAACAATGAGCAGTTCTTC. It codes for CASSLNYVRWGQGNNEQFF.

The V and J genes are TRBV28 and TRBJ1-2; weak D call: TRBD1 (5 bases). From germline, CDR1 is MDHEN and CDR2 SYDVKM. The V end was cut by 6 bases, the J end by 3 bases, with 14 bases between. This CDR3 region has 14 residues. CDR3 sequence reads: CASSTPGGDYGYTF. CDR3 DNA: TGTGCCAGCAGCACCCCCGGGGGGGACTATGGCTACACCTTC.

This clonotype showed up just a few times. The rearrangement links TRBV4-3 to TRBJ2-3; no clear D gene. This CDR3 comprises 12 residues. The germline gives CDR1 LGHNA, CDR2 YSLEER. V lost 0 bases to trimming and J lost 8 bases, with 6 bases between them. The CDR3 protein is CASSQDFATQYF. For the CDR3, the DNA is TGCGCCAGCAGCCAAGATTTCGCTACGCAGTATTTT.

In this sample, this clonotype turned up a few times. CDR3: CASSPPPGQGGNEQFF. As DNA, the CDR3 is TGTGCCAGCAGCCCACCTCCGGGACAGGGAGGCAATGAGCAGTTCTTC. This rearrangement joins TRBV7-3 to TRBJ2-1; 9 bases fit TRBD1. Germline assignment: CDR1 SGHTA and CDR2 FQGTGA. The CDR3 runs 16 residues. V was clipped by 5 bases and J by 6 bases; unmatched bases: 11.

The genes are TRBV4-3 and TRBJ2-3, with 11 bases identical to TRBD2. Germline V gene lookup returns CDR1 LGHNA and CDR2 YSLEER. This CDR3 has 19 residues. The V segment lost 0 bases and the J segment 2 bases; nucleotides outside the gene matches: 10. The CDR3 DNA reads TGCGCCAGCAGCCAAGATTGGAGGGCTAGCGGGGGGACCACAGATACGCAGTATTTT. This translates into CASSQDWRASGGTTDTQYF.

This clonotype was found many times. The gene calls are TRBV5-1 and TRBJ1-2; D uncertain. Germline loops: CDR1 SGHRS, CDR2 YFSETQ. The CDR3 length is 15 residues. V lost 0 bases to trimming and J lost 1 base, with 10 bases between them. CDR3 loop: CASSLEAEDNYGYTF. As DNA, the CDR3 is TGCGCCAGCAGCTTGGAGGCCGAGGATAACTATGGCTACACCTTC.

The chain recombines TRBV20-1 with TRBJ2-1, with no clear D. V was pared by 2 bases and J by 5 bases, with 1 base between. CDR3 length: 10 amino acids. Germline CDR1 and CDR2: DFQATT and SNEGSKA (reference sequence). CDR3 loop: CSARNNEQFF. The CDR3 nucleotides read TGCAGTGCTAGAAACAATGAGCAGTTCTTC.

V usage is TRBV29-1 and J usage is TRBJ2-6; D ambiguous. V lost 4 bases and J 0 bases, leaving 7 bases between the germline ends. The CDR3 runs 14 residues. The germline gives CDR1 SQVTM, CDR2 ANQGSEA. The DNA of the CDR3 is TGCAGCGTTGCGGTGGGCTCTGGGGCCAACGTCCTGACTTTC. Protein: CSVAVGSGANVLTF.

V and J are TRBV4-3 and TRBJ1-2, with D possibly being TRBD1 (5 bases). V was shortened by 1 base and J by 5 bases, with 20 bases between the two germline ends. Germline CDR1 LGHNA, CDR2 YSLEER. This CDR3 comprises 17 residues. This chain's CDR3 is CASSQALPTDSSYGYTF. In nucleotides, the CDR3 is TGCGCCAGCAGCCAAGCGCTCCCAACTGACAGCTCGTATGGCTACACCTTC.

This rearrangement joins TRBV20-1 to TRBJ2-3; 7 positions match TRBD1. Losses at the gene ends were 5 bases for V and 5 bases for J; bases not matched to a gene: 13. The V gene's germline CDR1 is DFQATT and CDR2 SNEGSKA (reference sequence). The CDR3 sequence is 15 residues long. The CDR3 here is CSASPGQWIQDTQYF. CDR3 sequence (DNA): TGCAGTGCTTCCCCGGGACAGTGGATCCAAGATACGCAGTATTTT.

In its sample, this clonotype was seen many times. The chain combines TRBV12-3 or TRBV12-4 with TRBJ2-2; TRBD1 might be the D (6 bases). The germline V and J ends were trimmed by 8 bases and 0 bases, with 13 bases remaining between them. The CDR3 length is 15 residues. The CDR3 is CASGWTASNTGELFF. CDR3 DNA sequence: TGTGCCAGCGGGTGGACAGCCTCGAACACCGGGGAGCTGTTTTTT.

The chain links TRBV20-1 to TRBJ2-2; D might be TRBD1 (7 bases). Germline-derived CDR1 and CDR2 are DFQATT and SNEGSKA (reference sequence). Between the trimmed V and J ends, which lost 5 bases and 7 bases, there was a span of 17 bases. The CDR3 runs to 14 residues. The CDR3 loop reads CSAPTQGGGGELFF. CDR3 nucleotide sequence: TGCAGTGCTCCTACCCAGGGGGGCGGCGGGGAGCTGTTTTTT.

Only a few counts were recorded for this clonotype. The chain couples TRBV9 to TRBJ1-4; 7 nucleotides line up with TRBD1. J lost 6 bases, V lost 0 bases, and 8 bases had no gene match. The CDR3 runs to 16 residues. The germline V gene encodes CDR1 SGDLS and CDR2 YYNGEE. The CDR3 DNA follows: TGTGCCAGCAGCGTAGCCGAGGGGGCCCGTTATGAAAAACTGTTTTTT. Translated: CASSVAEGARYEKLFF.

V and J are TRBV7-2 and TRBJ2-7; TRBD1 is a possible D gene (5 bases). The CDR3 is made up of 15 amino acids. Germline assignment: CDR1 SGHTA and CDR2 FQGNSA. With 4 bases removed from V and 4 bases from J, the gap between germline ends came to 17 bases. In DNA, the CDR3 is TGTGCCAGCAGCTCCGCTTGGGGCCCAATGTACGAGCAGTACTTC. Its protein is CASSSAWGPMYEQYF.